The 20 T cell receptor beta chains in this list originate from one sample, sequenced in a study of T cells in Graves' hyperthyroidism and ophthalmopathy. The source material, RNA transcripts, was used to amplify TCR beta CDR3 regions. The HTBI primer set was used in a first-round RT-PCR of the TCR CDR3. TCRdb re-analysed the multiplex PCR reads in MiXCR, keeping a single row per CDR3 protein. The data contain fewer than 800,000 distinct CDR3 sequences, approximately 16% of them singletons. Specimen: blood. All receptors come from a man younger than 35 with Graves' hyperthyroidism.

The sample holds a few counts of this clonotype. The rearrangement joins TRBV27 to TRBJ2-1; possibly TRBD1 or TRBD2 for D (6 bases each). The ends were cut back, 6 bases at V and 8 bases at J, with 14 bases in the middle. CDR3 size: 13 residues. In germline, CDR1 is MNHEY, CDR2 SMNVEV (reference sequence). The CDR3 here is CASSSVGGDEQFF. CDR3 in DNA: TGTGCCAGCAGCTCCGTCGGGGGCGATGAGCAGTTCTTC.

The chain is built from TRBV24-1 and TRBJ1-5, with 12 bases aligning to TRBD1. The CDR3 is made up of 16 amino acids. Trimming at V came to 4 bases and at J to 6 bases, leaving 6 bases not matched to a gene. Germline assignment: CDR1 KGHDR and CDR2 SFDVKD. CDR3 protein: CATSEDRDRGRQPQHF. The CDR3 DNA reads TGTGCCACCAGTGAAGATAGGGACAGGGGGCGTCAGCCCCAGCATTTT.

This clonotype occurred a few times. The chain joins TRBV7-9 to TRBJ1-1; D is undetermined. There are 15 residues in the CDR3. V was shortened by 5 bases and J by 2 bases, with 15 bases between the two germline ends. Per the germline V gene, CDR1 is SEHNR and CDR2 is FQNEAQ (reference sequence). The CDR3 DNA is TGTGCCAGCAGCCCCCCTCACGCGGGCAACACTGAAGCTTTCTTT. Protein: CASSPPHAGNTEAFF.

This clonotype was observed at least ten times. The V gene is TRBV27, the J gene TRBJ2-1, with TRBD1 matching over 11 bases. The germline gives CDR1 MNHEY, CDR2 SMNVEV (reference sequence). The CDR3 totals 16 residues. With 5 bases clipped from V and 8 bases from J, the junction kept 11 bases outside the gene matches. CDR3 loop: CASSPGTGGGLDEQFF. In DNA, the CDR3 is TGTGCCAGCAGTCCCGGGACAGGGGGGGGGTTGGATGAGCAGTTCTTC.

In this sample, this clonotype turned up a few times. V gene TRBV24-1 combines with J gene TRBJ2-2; D is ambiguous. Trimming left V 4 bases short and J 6 bases short, with 14 bases between. The CDR3 has 15 amino acids. Germline CDR1 and CDR2: KGHDR and SFDVKD. The CDR3 DNA follows: TGTGCCACCAGTGAGCCGTCCTTCGGCTCCGGGGAGCTGTTTTTT. Encoded protein: CATSEPSFGSGELFF.

This clonotype has at least ten counts. The chain carries TRBV20-1 and TRBJ1-4; D may be TRBD1 (5 bases). The germline V gene encodes CDR1 DFQATT and CDR2 SNEGSKA (reference sequence). CDR3 length equals 15 residues. V lost 0 bases to trimming and J lost 4 bases, with 12 bases between them. The CDR3 here is CSARDPARDNEKLFF. DNA for the CDR3: TGCAGTGCTAGAGATCCCGCCAGGGATAATGAAAAACTGTTTTTT.

The gene calls are TRBV7-2 and TRBJ2-3; 7 bases map to TRBD2. The J segment lost 2 bases and the V segment lost 1 base, leaving 6 bases of the junction unmatched. The CDR3 is 16 amino acids. The germline gives CDR1 SGHTA, CDR2 FQGNSA. In DNA form, the CDR3 reads TGTGCCAGCAGCTTAGAAGGACTAGTCCCCACAGATACGCAGTATTTT. It codes for CASSLEGLVPTDTQYF. Full variable domain (remainder filled in from reference TRBV7-2 and TRBJ2-3): GAGVSQSPSNKVTEKGKDVELRCDPISGHTALYWYRQSLGQGLEFLIYFQGNSAPDKSGLPSDRFSAERTGGSVSTLTIQRTQQEDSAVYLCASSLEGLVPTDTQYFGPGTRLTVL.

In this sample, this clonotype turned up many times. V and J are TRBV11-1 and TRBJ2-1, with D possibly matching TRBD1 (5 bases). Trimming left V 4 bases short and J 15 bases short, with 19 bases between. Germline V lookup: CDR1 SGHAT, CDR2 FQDESV (reference sequence). CDR3 length: 13 amino acids. The CDR3 DNA is TGTGCCAGCAGCTCGCCGTCTCAGGGTATTCTGTTCTTC. Protein sequence: CASSSPSQGILFF.

This clonotype has a count of ten or more. This chain joins TRBV10-3 and TRBJ1-2, with D unresolved. The CDR3 spans 13 residues. CDR1 is ENHRY and CDR2 is SYGVKD in the germline V gene. V lost 3 bases to trimming and J lost 2 bases, with 7 bases between them. CDR3 sequence: CAISDSTNYGYTF. In DNA form, the CDR3 reads TGTGCCATCAGTGATTCGACCAACTATGGCTACACCTTC.

Notes on this clonotype: A much larger clone is a single base away; this may be a read error. The final CDR3 position lacks the conserved phenylalanine or tryptophan, pointing to a likely read error. The chain links TRBV7-9 to TRBJ2-1; the D call may be TRBD1 or TRBD2 (6 bases each). V was shortened by 5 bases and J by 5 bases, with 19 bases between the two germline ends. This CDR3 spans 16 amino acids. Germline CDR1 reads SEHNR; CDR2 reads FQNEAQ (reference sequence). The chain's CDR3 is CASSGGGSGPNNEQFL. DNA for the CDR3: TGTGCCAGCAGCGGAGGGGGAAGCGGGCCCAACAATGAGCAGTTCCTC.

This clonotype was counted at least ten times. The chain is built from TRBV29-1 and TRBJ2-7; unclear D gene. CDR3 length: 14 residues. CDR1 and CDR2 (germline): SQVTM, ANQGSEA. V lost 6 bases and J lost 0, with 15 bases in between. The DNA of the CDR3 is TGCAGCGTAGGTAAAGGGCCAAACTCCTACGAGCAGTACTTC. This encodes CSVGKGPNSYEQYF.

The chain links TRBV20-1 to TRBJ2-1, with D possibly TRBD2 on 6 matching bases. Trimming removed 0 bases from V and 2 bases from J, with 11 bases in between. CDR1 and CDR2 (germline): DFQATT, SNEGSKA (reference sequence). CDR3 length equals 15 residues. The CDR3 reads CSARDREQTYNEQFF. Written as DNA, the CDR3 is TGCAGTGCTAGAGATCGGGAGCAAACCTACAATGAGCAGTTCTTC.

This clonotype turned up a few times. The chain couples TRBV4-1 to TRBJ2-2; weak D call: TRBD2 (5 bases). CDR3 size: 15 residues. Germline V gene data show CDR1 as MGHRA and CDR2 as YSYEKL. The V end lost 0 bases, the J end lost 12 bases, and 17 bases lay between the germline ends. For the CDR3, the DNA is TGCGCCAGCAGCCAAGAATCCCCGACTACCAGGAAGCTGTTTTTT. Its protein product is CASSQESPTTRKLFF.

About this clonotype itself: Possible read error: a much larger clone is one base away. V and J are TRBV9 and TRBJ2-1; 8 bases are a match to TRBD1. CDR3 length equals 15 residues. The V gene end was trimmed by 3 bases and the J gene end by 0 bases; junction bases not matched to a gene: 2. Germline CDR1 reads SGDLS; CDR2 reads YYNGEE. The CDR3 here is CASSGTGSSYNEQFF. CDR3 coding DNA: TGTGCCAGCAGCGGGACAGGGAGCTCCTACAATGAGCAGTTCTTC.

This clonotype was seen a handful of times. V gene TRBV24-1 combines with J gene TRBJ1-5; 8 bases match TRBD1. CDR1 and CDR2 from the germline V gene are KGHDR and SFDVKD. This CDR3 comprises 16 residues. With 6 bases clipped from V and 4 bases from J, the junction kept 10 bases outside the gene matches. Written as DNA, the CDR3 is TGTGCCACCAGTCATGGGACAGGCCAGTCGAATCAGCCCCAGCATTTT. Its translation: CATSHGTGQSNQPQHF.

The gene calls are TRBV2 and TRBJ1-6; D perhaps matches TRBD1 (5 bases). Deletions cut 11 bases from V and 12 bases from J, with 17 bases between. The CDR3 loop spans 12 amino acids. Germline-derived CDR1 and CDR2 are SNHLY and FYNNEI. The CDR3 sequence is CAGTYQGRPLHF. Written as DNA, the CDR3 is TGTGCCGGCACTTACCAGGGACGACCCCTCCACTTT.

This clonotype has ten or more counts. The J gene is TRBJ2-3, the V gene TRBV7-9; 12 nucleotides line up with TRBD2. The CDR3 loop spans 16 amino acids. Per the germline V gene, CDR1 is SEHNR and CDR2 is FQNEAQ (reference sequence). Losses at the gene ends were 4 bases for V and 2 bases for J; bases not matched to a gene: 4. The CDR3 nucleotides read TGTGCCAGCAGCTCGGGACTAGCGGGTTCCACAGATACGCAGTATTTT. Translation: CASSSGLAGSTDTQYF.

The J gene is TRBJ2-1, the V gene TRBV10-3; 8 bases are shared with TRBD2. Germline CDR1 is ENHRY and CDR2 is SYGVKD. The CDR3 is 14 residues long. V lost 5 bases, J lost 6 bases, and 6 bases stayed unmatched. In DNA, the CDR3 is TGTGCCATCAGTACCGGACTAGCCGGCAATGAGCAGTTCTTC. Protein product: CAISTGLAGNEQFF.

Notes on this clonotype: A much larger clonotype is one base distant, so this may be a read error. V is TRBV5-1 and J is TRBJ2-3, with D perhaps TRBD2 (6 bases). Trimming cost V 7 bases and J 3 bases, with 18 bases left between them. CDR1 is SGHRS and CDR2 is YFSETQ in the germline V gene. The CDR3 has 15 residues. CDR3 bases: TGCGCCAGCGCGTGGGTGGGAGGAAATACAGATACGCAGTATTTT. Translated: CASAWVGGNTDTQYF.

This clonotype was counted only a few times. The V gene is TRBV5-1, the J gene TRBJ2-4, with 7 bases fitting TRBD1. Germline V gives CDR1 SGHRS, CDR2 YFSETQ. The CDR3 runs 18 residues. Unmatched junction bases numbered 12, after V lost 2 bases and J lost 1 base. CDR3 nucleotides: TGCGCCAGCAGCTTTAATGGACAGGATCCTTGGGCCAAAAACATTCAGTACTTC. It yields the protein CASSFNGQDPWAKNIQYF.